This is a list of T cell receptor beta chains from one sample in a study of low-dose radiotherapy and immunotherapy resistance in tumors. TCRdb passed the reads through MiXCR, listing each CDR3 protein once. The top ten clones hold about 7% of a sample with 55,000 to 80,000 distinct CDR3 sequences, approximately 26% of them seen once. The source material was PBMCs, sampled before treatment. The source of these receptors is a male donor with rectosigmoid adenocarcinoma. CDR3s include the opening cysteine and the closing phenylalanine or tryptophan. D genes are given only for firm matches. The size of a clone is reported for some rows only, either as once, few or many, or as a class for expanded clones.

j_call | v_call | d_call | clone_size | cdr3_aa | cdr3_nt
TRBJ2-2 | TRBV20-1 | NA | many | CSAYWVEGRTGELFF | TGCAGTGCTTACTGGGTGGAGGGGAGAACCGGGGAGCTGTTTTTT
TRBJ2-7 | TRBV5-1 | NA | NA | CASSPTAGLDEQYF | TGCGCCAGCAGCCCGACGGCAGGGCTGGACGAGCAGTACTTC
TRBJ2-5 | TRBV28 | TRBD1 | NA | CASSLLGTGGVQETQYF | TGTGCCAGCAGTTTATTAGGGACAGGGGGCGTCCAAGAGACCCAGTACTTC
TRBJ2-5 | TRBV7-6 | TRBD1 | many | CASNTDRGRLETQYF | TGTGCCAGCAACACGGACAGGGGGCGCCTGGAGACCCAGTACTTC
TRBJ2-7 | TRBV9 | TRBD1 | many | CASSGQGAGGEQYF | TGTGCCAGCAGCGGACAGGGGGCTGGCGGTGAGCAGTACTTC
TRBJ1-6 | TRBV7-2 | TRBD1 | many | CASSDRDRGPNSPLHF | TGTGCCAGCAGCGACCGGGACAGGGGGCCAAATTCACCCCTCCACTTT
TRBJ2-2 | TRBV5-1 | NA | NA | CASSIGLAGTGELFFF | NA
TRBJ2-3 | TRBV10-2 | TRBD2 | few | CASSVTGGGTDTQYF | TGCGCCAGCAGTGTTACGGGAGGGGGCACAGATACGCAGTATTTT
TRBJ2-1 | TRBV11-3 | NA | once | CASSPDSRDLGEQFF | TGTGCCAGCAGCCCAGACTCCCGGGACTTGGGTGAGCAGTTCTTC
TRBJ2-3 | TRBV9 | NA | NA | CASSVGGTRTDTQYF | TGTGCCAGCAGCGTAGGAGGGACCCGCACAGATACGCAGTATTTT
TRBJ2-4 | TRBV7-9 | NA | NA | CAIDKGSGKNIQYF | TGTGCCATTGATAAGGGGTCGGGCAAAAACATTCAGTACTTC
TRBJ2-7 | TRBV5-6 | NA | many | CASSSSRGNYEQYF | TGTGCCAGCAGCTCCTCAAGAGGGAACTACGAGCAGTACTTC
TRBJ2-5 | TRBV5-6 | TRBD2 | NA | CASSYQAGARETQYF | TGTGCCAGCAGCTATCAAGCGGGAGCTAGGGAGACCCAGTACTTC
TRBJ2-6 | TRBV7-8 | NA | many | CASSTRSGANVLTF | TGTGCCAGCAGCACAAGATCAGGGGCCAACGTCCTGACTTTC
TRBJ1-4 | TRBV4-1 | NA | few | CASSLRGAGTGNEKLFFF | NA
TRBJ1-6 | TRBV7-2 | NA | NA | CASSFGLNKNSPLHF | TGTGCCAGCAGCTTTGGCCTCAATAAAAATTCACCCCTCCACTTT
TRBJ1-4 | TRBV11-2 | TRBD1 | NA | CASSGRDREAEKLFF | TGTGCCAGCAGCGGACGGGACAGGGAAGCCGAAAAACTGTTTTTT
TRBJ2-1 | TRBV18 | TRBD2 | many | CASSRTSGTLPTSSYNEQFF | TGTGCCAGCTCACGTACTAGCGGGACTTTACCCACGAGCTCCTACAATGAGCAGTTCTTC
TRBJ1-1 | TRBV19 | NA | many | CASSRTGSPNTEAFF | TGTGCCAGTAGTAGAACAGGGTCCCCGAACACTGAAGCTTTCTTT
TRBJ2-2 | TRBV5-4 | NA | many | CASSNQRNSIAGELFF | TGTGCCAGCAGCAACCAGCGGAACAGTATCGCCGGGGAGCTGTTTTTT
TRBJ2-3 | TRBV12-3/TRBV12-4 | TRBD2 | many | CASSGGAASDTQYF | TGTGCCAGCAGCGGGGGGGCAGCCTCAGATACGCAGTATTTT
TRBJ2-4 | TRBV3-1 | TRBD2 | many | CASSHLAGSKNIQYF | TGTGCCAGCAGCCACCTAGCGGGGAGCAAAAACATTCAGTACTTC
TRBJ2-1 | TRBV7-2 | TRBD2 | many | CASSFPMRLAGGPFNYNEQFF | TGTGCCAGCAGCTTTCCTATGAGACTAGCGGGGGGTCCCTTTAACTACAATGAGCAGTTCTTC
TRBJ2-7 | TRBV3-1 | NA | NA | CASSQGSLGEQYF | TGTGCCAGCAGCCAGGGGAGTTTGGGCGAGCAGTACTTC
TRBJ2-5 | TRBV11-2 | NA | many | CASSLFQETQYF | TGTGCCAGCAGCTTATTCCAAGAGACCCAGTACTTC
TRBJ2-1 | TRBV29-1 | NA | many | CSLDSGNEQFF | TGCAGCCTGGACAGCGGGAATGAGCAGTTCTTC
TRBJ2-1 | TRBV7-9 | NA | many | CASSPVRDISYNEQFF | TGTGCCAGCAGCCCGGTTAGGGATATATCCTACAATGAGCAGTTCTTC
TRBJ2-5 | TRBV20-1 | TRBD2 | NA | CSALLAGVWGETQYF | TGCAGTGCTCTACTAGCGGGAGTGTGGGGAGAGACCCAGTACTTC
TRBJ1-2 | TRBV12-3/TRBV12-4 | NA | many | CASSSTGTGNYGYTF | TGTGCCAGCAGTTCGACCGGGACGGGTAACTATGGCTACACCTTC
TRBJ2-3 | TRBV6-2/TRBV6-3 | TRBD1 | NA | CASRRKGGASTDTQYF | TGTGCCAGCAGGAGGAAAGGGGGCGCAAGCACAGATACGCAGTATTTT
TRBJ2-2 | TRBV28 | NA | NA | CASSLVAPTGELFF | TGTGCCAGCAGTTTAGTAGCGCCCACCGGGGAGCTGTTTTTT
TRBJ2-7 | TRBV30 | NA | few | CAWSVLVSGEQYF | TGTGCCTGGAGTGTTTTGGTGTCGGGAGAGCAGTACTTC
TRBJ2-7 | TRBV7-2 | TRBD2 | many | CASSLEGGTSGRGYEQYF | TGTGCCAGCAGCTTAGAAGGTGGGACTAGCGGGAGGGGGTACGAGCAGTACTTC
TRBJ2-7 | TRBV28 | TRBD2 | many | CASSLFGPRGADEQYF | TGTGCCAGCAGTCTCTTCGGGCCGCGGGGGGCCGACGAGCAGTACTTC
TRBJ1-5 | TRBV16 | NA | many | CASSQSPGGKPQHF | TGTGCCAGCAGCCAATCCCCAGGAGGGAAGCCCCAGCATTTT
TRBJ2-7 | TRBV10-3 | TRBD1 | NA | CAIRGDSYEQYF | TGTGCCATCAGGGGGGACAGCTACGAGCAGTACTTC
TRBJ1-3 | TRBV7-2 | NA | NA | CASSTPSGGPSGNTVYF | TGTGCCAGCAGCACCCCGTCGGGGGGCCCCTCTGGAAACACCGTATATTTT
TRBJ1-3 | TRBV6-5 | NA | many | CASSPNVARGNTIYF | TGTGCCAGCAGCCCTAACGTGGCGCGAGGAAACACCATATATTTT
TRBJ2-1 | TRBV28 | TRBD2 | many | CAPQLAGANEQFF | TGTGCCCCCCAACTAGCGGGAGCGAATGAGCAGTTCTTC
TRBJ2-1 | TRBV7-8 | NA | many | CASSLLTLGNEQFF | TGTGCCAGCAGCTTATTGACCTTGGGGAATGAGCAGTTCTTC
TRBJ2-7 | TRBV7-2 | NA | many | CASSRGDKAYEQYF | TGTGCCAGCAGCCGAGGCGACAAAGCCTACGAGCAGTACTTC
TRBJ1-5 | TRBV18 | NA | many | CASSPTGGEQPQHF | TGTGCCAGCTCACCTACCGGGGGGGAACAGCCCCAGCATTTT
TRBJ2-3 | TRBV4-3 | TRBD1 | many | CASSRGQGKGDTQYF | TGCGCCAGCAGCCGGGGACAGGGGAAGGGAGATACGCAGTATTTT
TRBJ2-1 | TRBV6-2/TRBV6-3 | TRBD2 | many | CAIYKSGGGNEQFF | TGTGCCATATACAAGAGCGGGGGGGGAAATGAGCAGTTCTTC
TRBJ2-5 | TRBV5-1 | TRBD1 | many | CASSLAQGPQETQYF | TGCGCCAGCAGCTTGGCACAGGGGCCGCAAGAGACCCAGTACTTC
TRBJ2-3 | TRBV5-8 | TRBD2 | many | CASSLGLAGGGTDTQYF | TGTGCCAGCAGCTTGGGGCTAGCGGGGGGAGGCACAGATACGCAGTATTTT
TRBJ1-1 | TRBV7-9 | NA | many | CASSLEVNTEAFF | TGTGCCAGCAGCTTAGAAGTTAACACTGAAGCTTTCTTT
TRBJ1-2 | TRBV14 | NA | NA | CASSPGTPDRGTF | TGTGCCAGCAGCCCCGGGACACCCGATCGTGGGACCTTC
TRBJ2-7 | TRBV6-5 | TRBD1 | many | CASSCPPGQGHDEQYF | TGTGCCAGCAGTTGTCCACCGGGACAGGGCCACGACGAGCAGTACTTC
TRBJ1-2 | TRBV29-1 | NA | many | CSVESGRRTNYGYTF | TGCAGCGTTGAATCCGGACGGAGGACTAACTATGGCTACACCTTC
TRBJ2-6 | TRBV27 | NA | few | CASTKTVRAFAGANVLTF | TGTGCCAGCACCAAGACAGTCAGGGCGTTTGCTGGGGCCAACGTCCTGACTTTC
TRBJ2-5 | TRBV28 | NA | once | CASRHRDSLRETQYF | TGTGCCAGCAGGCACCGGGACTCCCTTAGGGAGACCCAGTACTTC